A single sample is the source of the 13 T cell receptor beta chains below, sequenced in a study of blood T cells in healthy people across ages. A second PCR of roughly 7 to 11 cycles used a sample-barcoded 5' primer and a J-beta primer mix. One entry per CDR3 protein results from TCRdb running MiXCR on the 5' RACE reads. The table has 920,000 or so distinct CDR3 sequences, 40% to 50% seen once. Sequenced input: blood. The receptors stem from a woman aged 55-70 years in good health.

This clonotype was detected only a few times. This chain connects TRBV7-8 to TRBJ2-3; D is perhaps TRBD1 (6 bases). Germline V gene lookup returns CDR1 SGHVS and CDR2 FQNEAQ. Trimming took 5 bases from V and 2 from J, leaving 14 bases between them. This CDR3 spans 15 amino acids. The CDR3: CASSSQGINTDTQYF. The CDR3 DNA follows: TGTGCCAGCAGCAGCCAGGGGATAAACACAGATACGCAGTATTTT.

The chain employs TRBV27 and TRBJ1-2; D not certain. The germline CDR1 and CDR2 sequences are MNHEY and SMNVEV (reference sequence). The CDR3 extends over 14 amino acids. With 4 bases removed from V and 6 bases from J, the gap between germline ends came to 15 bases. The CDR3 region is CASSSGPNSDGYTF. DNA of the CDR3: TGTGCCAGCAGTTCCGGACCTAATTCGGATGGCTACACCTTC.

The chain employs TRBV28 and TRBJ2-3; the D is unclear. V dropped 5 bases and J dropped 3 bases, with 9 bases sitting between them. CDR1 is MDHEN and CDR2 is SYDVKM in the germline V gene. The CDR3 is made up of 13 amino acids. CDR3 in DNA: TGTGCCAGCAGTCATAGTGGTACAGATACGCAGTATTTT. This sequence encodes CASSHSGTDTQYF.

This clonotype was counted only a few times. V usage is TRBV9 and J usage is TRBJ2-5; 7 bases are a match to TRBD2. J was trimmed by 5 bases and V by 0 bases; bases with no gene match: 4. Germline V lookup: CDR1 SGDLS, CDR2 YYNGEE. This CDR3 has 14 amino acids. CDR3 protein: CASSVDVGGETQYF. The CDR3 coding sequence is TGTGCCAGCAGCGTAGATGTGGGGGGGGAGACCCAGTACTTC.

The chain combines TRBV14 with TRBJ1-2; D may be TRBD1 (6 bases). CDR3 size: 16 residues. Trimming took 1 base from V and 3 from J, leaving 15 bases between them. Germline CDR1 and CDR2: SGHDN and FVKESK. The CDR3, as DNA: TGTGCCAGCAGCCAAGCGGGGGGCCGAAACGACTATGGCTACACCTTC. Translation: CASSQAGGRNDYGYTF.

The V and J genes are TRBV29-1 and TRBJ1-2; TRBD1 aligns across 7 bases. CDR1 SQVTM and CDR2 ANQGSEA come from the germline V gene. The CDR3 has 13 amino acids. V was clipped by 4 bases and J by 2 bases; unmatched bases: 4. CDR3 in amino acids: CSVAGTANYGYTF. For the CDR3, the DNA is TGCAGCGTTGCAGGGACAGCAAACTATGGCTACACCTTC.

This chain joins TRBV18 and TRBJ2-5; 7 bases map to TRBD1. The tail of the sequence fits TRBJ2-7 better, so the J call may be wrong. The germline gives CDR1 KGHSH, CDR2 LQKENI. CDR3 length equals 13 residues. CDR3 in amino acids: CASSKTGNYEQYF. Here the CDR3 DNA reads TGTGCCAGCTCAAAGACAGGGAACTACGAGCAGTACTTC.

This chain uses TRBV30 with TRBJ2-5; 9 nucleotides match TRBD2. TRBJ2-7 explains the end of the DNA better; the J call may be wrong. The germline V gene has CDR1 GTSNPN and CDR2 SVGIG (reference sequence). The CDR3 loop spans 15 amino acids. Written as DNA, the CDR3 is TGTGCCTGGAGTGGGGGACTGGCGGGAGGGAACGAGCAGTACTTC. Protein: CAWSGGLAGGNEQYF.

This clonotype has more than one count but fewer than ten. A much larger clone sits a single nucleotide away, making a read error possible. CDR3 amino acids: CASSLGGPNRAQYF. For the CDR3, the DNA is TGTGCCAGCAGTCTAGGGGGACCGAACAGGGCCCAGTACTTC. The V gene is TRBV27, the J gene TRBJ2-7, with a weak D call TRBD1 (6 bases). V shed 5 bases and J shed 10 bases, with 21 bases lying between them. The length of the CDR3 is 14 residues. The germline gives CDR1 MNHEY, CDR2 SMNVEV (reference sequence).

The chain carries TRBV4-1 and TRBJ1-2; D is perhaps TRBD1 (6 bases). Germline lookup yields CDR1 MGHRA and CDR2 YSYEKL. The CDR3 is 15 amino acids. V was trimmed by 4 bases and J by 8 bases, leaving 20 bases between them. The CDR3 DNA reads as TGCGCCAGCAGCCCTTCCGAACAGGGTAGAGGAGGCTACACCTTC. It translates to CASSPSEQGRGGYTF.

This clonotype was seen a few times. The chain recombines TRBV6-5 with TRBJ1-2, with a tentative D call TRBD1 (5 bases). V was cut by 2 bases and J by 6 bases, with 10 bases left in between. This CDR3 contains 13 residues. Germline V gene sequence: CDR1 MNHEY, CDR2 SVGAGI. The CDR3 protein is CASSYKGPDGYTF. The CDR3 bases are TGTGCCAGCAGTTACAAGGGGCCGGATGGCTACACCTTC.

The chain couples TRBV21-1 to TRBJ2-5; the table's D call, TRBD2, has no DNA check behind it. TRBV21-1 is listed as a pseudogene. This CDR3 has 16 residues. CDR3 bases: TGTGCCAGCAGCAAATTTGGACTAGAGTCGGGCGGTGAGCAGTACTTC. As protein: CASSKFGLESGGEQYF.

This chain uses TRBV18 with TRBJ2-7; D call uncertain. Germline CDR1 KGHSH, CDR2 LQKENI. V lost 4 bases to trimming and J lost 0 bases, with 7 bases between them. The CDR3 runs 13 residues. CDR3 in DNA: TGTGCCAGCTCACAGGTTGGCTCCTACGAGCAGTACTTC. Its translation is CASSQVGSYEQYF.